The 5 T cell receptor beta chains presented below share a single source sample, sequenced in a study of T cell clonality in common variable immunodeficiency. Findings and limits, study-wide: In common variable immunodeficiency, TCR beta chains reportedly carried fewer deletions and N-nucleotide insertions.

Libraries were prepared by immunoSEQ multiplex PCR; TCRdb keeps only in-frame clonotypes and omits some of them. The sample has some 22,000 clones, none seen only once. These receptors have no known antigen. The material sequenced was peripheral blood mononuclear cells. The receptors originated from a human donor with common variable immunodeficiency.

This clone has just a few counts. The read finishes 3 residues shy of the CDR3 end, and the germline J gene is used to complete it. The gene calls are TRBV7-6 and TRBJ2-1; TRBD2 aligns across 8 bases. The J segment lost 8 bases and the V segment lost 5 bases, leaving 5 bases of the junction unmatched. The CDR3 is made up of 13 amino acids. Germline V gene data show CDR1 as SGHVS and CDR2 as FNYEAQ. CDR3 sequence reads: CASSAIAGYEQFF. The DNA read from the CDR3 is TGTGCCAGCAGCGCTATAGCGGGATATGAG.

This clone turned up a few times. Coverage ceases 3 residues before the CDR3 finishes, and the germline J gene fills in the end. V usage is TRBV18 and J usage is TRBJ2-2; the D is unclear. The CDR3 covers 13 residues. The V gene lost 5 bases and the J gene lost 8 bases, with 12 bases spanning the gap. Looked up from germline, CDR1 is KGHSH and CDR2 is LQKENI. Here the CDR3 reads CASSRLEKGELFF. Partial CDR3 DNA: TGTGCCAGCTCAAGACTGGAGAAGGGGGAG.

A word on this clone: The observed sequence ends 3 residues before the CDR3 terminus, with the missing tail filled in from the germline J gene. The genes are TRBV6-1 and TRBJ2-5; D not certain. The CDR3 sequence is 15 residues long. V lost 0 bases to trimming and J lost 3 bases, with 11 bases between them. Germline loops: CDR1 MNHNS, CDR2 SASEGT. CDR3 in amino acids: CASSEASGRKETQYF. The part of the CDR3 DNA that was read is TGTGCCAGCAGTGAAGCTAGTGGCAGGAAAGAGACC.

A note on this clone: The CDR3 extends 3 residues past the end of the read, so its final part is completed from the germline J gene. The chain is built from TRBV7-2 and TRBJ2-5, with 9 bases that match TRBD2. CDR3 length: 15 residues. CDR1 is SGHTA, CDR2 FQGNSA, per germline. With 2 bases clipped from V and 7 bases from J, the junction kept 8 bases outside the gene matches. The chain's CDR3 is CTSSLKAGGSMTQYF. CDR3 bases read: TGTACCAGCAGCTTAAAAGCGGGGGGAAGCATGACC.

This clone turned up a few times. Read sequence stops 3 residues before the CDR3 end, and the germline J gene provides the missing end. The rearrangement links TRBV19 to TRBJ2-1; 9 nucleotides agree with TRBD1. The length of the CDR3 is 13 residues. The V segment lost 6 bases and the J segment 8 bases; nucleotides outside the gene matches: 5. Germline loops: CDR1 LNHDA, CDR2 SQIVND (reference sequence). CDR3 bases read: TGTGCCAGTAGGACAGGGGGGTTTGATGAG. Residues: CASRTGGFDE. The whole CDR3 sequence reads CASRTGGFDEQFF.